The sequence of this T cell receptor (beta chain) was determined in a study of blood T cell repertoires in COVID-19. Study background: Researchers got acute and convalescent COVID-19 samples from the United States, Italy and Spain.

The data were produced by immunoSEQ multiplex PCR, yet TCRdb's version contains in-frame clones alone and is incomplete. The repertoire holds 150,000 to 200,000 clones, with 84% as singletons. CDR1 and CDR2 (germline): SEHNR, FQNEAQ (reference sequence). The CDR3 consists of 17 residues. V dropped 5 bases and J dropped 2 bases, with 21 bases sitting between them. The specimen sequenced was peripheral blood. This chain uses TRBV7-9 with TRBJ1-1; perhaps TRBD1 as D (6 bases). This receptor was obtained from a human donor with acute or convalescent COVID-19. The donor label of this sample is uncertain. CDR3 protein: CASSHVQGAGANTEAFF. CDR3 in DNA: TGTGCCAGCAGCCACGTCCAAGGGGCAGGGGCAAACACTGAAGCTTTCTTT.